This T cell receptor beta chain originates from a study of T cell responses to AZD1222 COVID-19 vaccine. Study findings and constraints: Spike-specific TCR breadth and depth were elevated following two AZD1222 doses. Nearly half of spike-specific TCRs reportedly go after variant regions that carry no mutations. Donor demographics were predominantly white British with a female majority; clonal diversity may be underestimated. Distributed over spike, vaccine-associated CD4 TCRs predominated at 160-218 and 743-854.

A note on this clone: Its antigen remains unknown.

This table comes from immunoSEQ multiplex PCR, and its TCRdb copy is limited to in-frame clones, with some not included. The sample carries 150,000 to 200,000 clones, around 92% recorded once. The CDR3 has 13 residues. CDR1 is MNHNY and CDR2 is SVGAGI in the germline V gene (reference sequence). Trimming pared 5 bases from V and 2 bases from J, leaving 10 bases between. This sequence joins TRBV6-6 and TRBJ2-7; the D gene is possibly TRBD1 (5 bases). The TCR was taken from an adult who received the AZD1222 COVID-19 vaccine. The input for sequencing was peripheral blood, taken 28 days after the second AZD1222 dose. The CDR3 region has the DNA TGTGCCAGCAGTCGACAGATAACCTACGAGCAGTACTTC. This sequence encodes CASSRQITYEQYF.